This passage covers 8 T cell receptor beta chains from one sample sequenced in a study of blood T cell repertoires in COVID-19. Assay: immunoSEQ multiplex PCR; the TCRdb copy retains only in-frame clones and omits some. This table has around 210,000 clones, around 80% appearing once. Sequencing was carried out using peripheral blood. Receptors were obtained from a woman aged 70-85 years with acute or convalescent COVID-19.

This chain joins TRBV18 and TRBJ2-3; 8 bases are shared with TRBD2. V shed 2 bases, J shed 2 bases, and the junction held 12 bases outside the gene matches. CDR3 length: 18 amino acids. Germline CDR1 KGHSH, CDR2 LQKENI. CDR3 sequence: CASSPMVTSGANTDTQYF. Written as DNA, the CDR3 is TGTGCCAGCTCACCAATGGTAACTAGCGGAGCGAACACAGATACGCAGTATTTT.

The V gene is TRBV19, the J gene TRBJ1-6; 11 bases are shared with TRBD1. In germline, CDR1 is LNHDA, CDR2 SQIVND (reference sequence). The CDR3 is 13 amino acids. Trimming cost V 6 bases and J 10 bases; bases outside gene matches: 2. The CDR3 is CASRGQGVSPLHF. The CDR3 DNA is TGTGCCAGTAGGGGACAGGGGGTCTCACCCCTCCACTTT.

This clone has just one count. The J gene is TRBJ2-5, the V gene TRBV15; D possibly corresponds to TRBD1 (5 bases). Germline-derived CDR1 and CDR2 are LNHNV and YYDKDF (reference sequence). V lost 1 base, J lost 3 bases, and 12 bases lay in between. This CDR3 has 15 amino acids. The DNA of the CDR3 is TGTGCCACCAGCAGAGGCCCCGACAGTAAAGAGACCCAGTACTTC. This encodes CATSRGPDSKETQYF.

This chain uses TRBV5-1 with TRBJ2-7; D gene unclear. V was shortened by 1 base and J by 3 bases, with 8 bases between the two germline ends. The CDR3 is made up of 13 amino acids. The germline CDR1 and CDR2 sequences are SGHRS and YFSETQ. In nucleotides, the CDR3 is TGCGCCAGCAGCTTGTTTAATTACTACGAGCAGTACTTC. It is translated as CASSLFNYYEQYF.

The V gene is TRBV24-1, the J gene TRBJ1-1, with TRBD1 identical over 8 bases. The ends lost 7 bases at V and 2 bases at J; junction bases unmatched: 5. CDR1 and CDR2 from the germline V gene are KGHDR and SFDVKD. The CDR3 is made up of 14 amino acids. This chain's CDR3 is CATRGTGANTEAFF. As DNA, the CDR3 is TGTGCCACCAGAGGGACAGGAGCTAACACTGAAGCTTTCTTT.

This clone has more than one count but fewer than ten. This chain connects TRBV28 to TRBJ1-2; no clear D gene. The CDR3 is 14 residues long. V was pared by 3 bases and J by 4 bases, with 12 bases between. Per germline, CDR1 MDHEN and CDR2 SYDVKM. The CDR3 loop is CASSLAGSSYGYTF. As DNA, the CDR3 is TGTGCCAGCAGTTTGGCGGGCTCCAGCTATGGCTACACCTTC.

This clone was picked up one time. The gene calls are TRBV2 and TRBJ1-3, with TRBD1 identical over 11 bases. Trimming removed 3 bases from V and 0 bases from J; junction bases left unmatched: 4. The CDR3 has 17 amino acids. Germline CDR1 is SNHLY and CDR2 is FYNNEI. Written as DNA, the CDR3 is TGTGCCAGCAGTGAGGGACAGGGGGTAAGCTCTGGAAACACCATATATTTT. Translation gives CASSEGQGVSSGNTIYF.

V gene TRBV7-9 combines with J gene TRBJ1-5, with 8 bases fitting TRBD1. Looked up from germline, CDR1 is SEHNR and CDR2 is FQNEAQ (reference sequence). The CDR3 has 14 residues. J was trimmed by 7 bases and V by 5 bases; bases with no gene match: 7. The CDR3 spells CASSQGQGAQPQHF. Here the CDR3 DNA reads TGTGCCAGCAGCCAAGGGCAGGGGGCGCAGCCCCAGCATTTT. Full variable domain (remainder filled in from reference TRBV7-9 and TRBJ1-5): DTGVSQNPRHKITKRGQNVTFRCDPISEHNRLYWYRQTLGQGPEFLTYFQNEAQLEKSRLLSDRFSAERPKGSFSTLEIQRTEQGDSAMYLCASSQGQGAQPQHFGDGTRLSIL.